This TCR beta chain was observed in a study of blood T cells in healthy people across ages. Alongside a J-beta primer mix, a sample-barcoded 5' primer served in a second PCR lasting roughly 7 to 11 cycles. The template-switch adaptor, which had 12 random nucleotides, put a tag on each cDNA molecule. TCRdb reprocessed the 5' RACE reads via MiXCR and lists one record per CDR3 protein. The sample lists about 500,000 distinct CDR3 sequences, more than 20% seen once, with roughly 10% in the top ten. The CDR3 length is 13 residues. Trimming took off 3 bases at V and 0 bases at J, with 3 bases between the two ends. Germline lookup yields CDR1 SGHTA and CDR2 FQGTGA. These data also formed part of another study, on T cells of mothers and their children.

Sequencing was carried out using blood. The clonotype was recovered from a boy aged 10-17 years in good health. The J gene is TRBJ2-1, the V gene TRBV7-3; D remains ambiguous. CDR3 residues: CASSFFSYNEQFF. CDR3 DNA: TGTGCCAGCAGCTTTTTCTCCTACAATGAGCAGTTCTTC.